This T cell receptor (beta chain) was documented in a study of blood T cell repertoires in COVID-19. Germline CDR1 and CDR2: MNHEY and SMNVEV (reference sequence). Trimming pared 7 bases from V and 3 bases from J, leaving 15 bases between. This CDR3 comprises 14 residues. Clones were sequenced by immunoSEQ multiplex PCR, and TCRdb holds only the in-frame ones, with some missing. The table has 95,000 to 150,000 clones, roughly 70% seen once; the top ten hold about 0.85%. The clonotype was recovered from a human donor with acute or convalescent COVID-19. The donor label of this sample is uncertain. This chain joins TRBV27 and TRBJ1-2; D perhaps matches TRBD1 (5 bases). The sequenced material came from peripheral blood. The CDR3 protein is CASTPSGAHYGYTF. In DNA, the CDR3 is TGTGCCAGCACCCCTAGTGGGGCTCACTATGGCTACACCTTC.